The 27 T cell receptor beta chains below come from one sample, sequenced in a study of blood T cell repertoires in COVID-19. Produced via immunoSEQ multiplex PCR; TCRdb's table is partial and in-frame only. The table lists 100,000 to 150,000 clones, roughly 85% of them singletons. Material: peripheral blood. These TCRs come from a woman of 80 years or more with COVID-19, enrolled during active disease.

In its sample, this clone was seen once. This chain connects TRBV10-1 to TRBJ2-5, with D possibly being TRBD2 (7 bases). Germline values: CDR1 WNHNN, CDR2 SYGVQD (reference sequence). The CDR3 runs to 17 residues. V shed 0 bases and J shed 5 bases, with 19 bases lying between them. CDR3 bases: TGCGCCAGCAGTGAGTCGGGGGGGCCACCGGGGGAGGAGACCCAGTACTTC. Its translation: CASSESGGPPGEETQYF.

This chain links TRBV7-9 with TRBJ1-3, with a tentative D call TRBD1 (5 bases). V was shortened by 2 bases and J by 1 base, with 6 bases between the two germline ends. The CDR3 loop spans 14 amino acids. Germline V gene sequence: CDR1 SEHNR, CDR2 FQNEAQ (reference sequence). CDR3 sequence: CASSLRGSGNTIYF. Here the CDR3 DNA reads TGTGCCAGCAGCTTAAGGGGTTCTGGAAACACCATATATTTT.

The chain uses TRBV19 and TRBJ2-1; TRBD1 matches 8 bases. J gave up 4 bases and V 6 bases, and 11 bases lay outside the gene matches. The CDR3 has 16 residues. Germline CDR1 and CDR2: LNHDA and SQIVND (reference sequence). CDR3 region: CASSATGAILYNEQFF. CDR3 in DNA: TGTGCCAGTAGCGCGACAGGGGCCATATTATACAATGAGCAGTTCTTC. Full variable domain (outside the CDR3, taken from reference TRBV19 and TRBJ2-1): DGGITQSPKYLFRKEGQNVTLSCEQNLNHDAMYWYRQDPGQGLRLIYYSQIVNDFQKGDIAEGYSVSREKKESFPLTVTSAQKNPTAFYLCASSATGAILYNEQFFGPGTRLTVL.

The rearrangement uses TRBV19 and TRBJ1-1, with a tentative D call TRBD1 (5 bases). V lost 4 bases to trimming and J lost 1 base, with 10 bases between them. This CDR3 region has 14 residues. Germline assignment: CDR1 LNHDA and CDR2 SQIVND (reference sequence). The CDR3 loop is CASSNYGQNTEAFF. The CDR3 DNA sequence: TGTGCCAGTAGTAATTATGGACAGAACACTGAAGCTTTCTTT.

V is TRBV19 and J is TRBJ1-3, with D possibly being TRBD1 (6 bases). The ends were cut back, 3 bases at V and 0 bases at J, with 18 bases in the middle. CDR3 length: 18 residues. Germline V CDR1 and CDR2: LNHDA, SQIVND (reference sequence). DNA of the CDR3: TGTGCCAGTAGTATGGGGTCGTTTGCGGGGGCCTCTGGAAACACCATATATTTT. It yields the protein CASSMGSFAGASGNTIYF. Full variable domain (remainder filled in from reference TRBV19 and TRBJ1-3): DGGITQSPKYLFRKEGQNVTLSCEQNLNHDAMYWYRQDPGQGLRLIYYSQIVNDFQKGDIAEGYSVSREKKESFPLTVTSAQKNPTAFYLCASSMGSFAGASGNTIYFGEGSWLTVV.

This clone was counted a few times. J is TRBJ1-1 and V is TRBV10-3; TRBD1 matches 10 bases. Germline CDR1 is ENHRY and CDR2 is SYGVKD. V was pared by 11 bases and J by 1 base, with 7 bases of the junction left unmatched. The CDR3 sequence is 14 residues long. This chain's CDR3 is CAARTGGANTEAFF. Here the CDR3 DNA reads TGTGCCGCCCGGACAGGGGGGGCGAACACTGAAGCTTTCTTT.

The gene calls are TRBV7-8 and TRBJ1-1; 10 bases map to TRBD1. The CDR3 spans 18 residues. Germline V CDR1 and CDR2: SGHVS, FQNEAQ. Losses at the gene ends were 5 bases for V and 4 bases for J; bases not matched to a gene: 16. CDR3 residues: CASSASDRGRSGGTEAFF. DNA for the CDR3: TGTGCCAGCAGCGCGTCGGACAGGGGGAGGTCCGGTGGCACTGAAGCTTTCTTT. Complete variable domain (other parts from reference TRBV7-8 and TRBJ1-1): GAGVSQSPRYKVAKRGQDVALRCDPISGHVSLFWYQQALGQGPEFLTYFQNEAQLDKSGLPSDRFFAERPEGSVSTLKIQRTQQEDSAVYLCASSASDRGRSGGTEAFFGQGTRLTVV.

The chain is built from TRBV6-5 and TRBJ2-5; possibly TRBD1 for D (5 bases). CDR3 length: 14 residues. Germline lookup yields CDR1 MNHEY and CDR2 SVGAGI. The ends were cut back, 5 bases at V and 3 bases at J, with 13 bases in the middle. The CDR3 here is CASSISYRKETQYF. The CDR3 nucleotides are TGTGCCAGCAGTATAAGTTACAGGAAAGAGACCCAGTACTTC.

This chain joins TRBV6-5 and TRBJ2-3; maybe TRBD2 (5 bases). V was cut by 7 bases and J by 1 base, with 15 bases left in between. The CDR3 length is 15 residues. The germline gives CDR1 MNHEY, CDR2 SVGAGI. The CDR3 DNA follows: TGTGCCAGCATCGGGCGGGCCCGGGGCACAGATACGCAGTATTTT. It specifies CASIGRARGTDTQYF.

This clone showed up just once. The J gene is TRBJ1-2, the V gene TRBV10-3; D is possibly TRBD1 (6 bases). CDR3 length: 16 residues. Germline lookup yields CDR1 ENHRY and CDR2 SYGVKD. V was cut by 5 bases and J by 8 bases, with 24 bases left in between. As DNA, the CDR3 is TGTGCCATCAGTCTCCGACAGGAGGCGAACGTGAAAGGCTACACCTTC. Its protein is CAISLRQEANVKGYTF.

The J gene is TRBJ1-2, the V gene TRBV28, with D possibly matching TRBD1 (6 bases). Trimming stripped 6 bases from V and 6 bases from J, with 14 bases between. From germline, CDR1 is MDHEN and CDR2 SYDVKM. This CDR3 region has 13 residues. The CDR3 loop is CASRTGGQDGYTF. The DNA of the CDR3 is TGTGCCAGCAGAACTGGGGGCCAGGATGGCTACACCTTC.

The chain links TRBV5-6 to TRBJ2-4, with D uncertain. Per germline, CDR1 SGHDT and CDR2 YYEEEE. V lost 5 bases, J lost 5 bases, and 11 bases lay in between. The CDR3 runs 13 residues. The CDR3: CASSSYNENIQYF. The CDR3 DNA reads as TGTGCCAGCAGTTCCTATAACGAAAACATTCAGTACTTC.

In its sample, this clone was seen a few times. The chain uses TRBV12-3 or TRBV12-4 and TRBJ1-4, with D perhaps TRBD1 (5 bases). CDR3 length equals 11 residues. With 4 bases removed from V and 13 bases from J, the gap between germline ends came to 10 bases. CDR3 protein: CASSSVGGLFF. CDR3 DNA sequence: TGTGCCAGCAGTTCCGTCGGGGGACTGTTTTTT.

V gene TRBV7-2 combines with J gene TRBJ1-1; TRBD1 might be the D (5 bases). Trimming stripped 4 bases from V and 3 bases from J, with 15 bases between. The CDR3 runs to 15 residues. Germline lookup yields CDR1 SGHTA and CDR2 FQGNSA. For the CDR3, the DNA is TGTGCCAGCAGCTCGGGGTTTCGGGGGGACACTGAAGCTTTCTTT. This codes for CASSSGFRGDTEAFF.

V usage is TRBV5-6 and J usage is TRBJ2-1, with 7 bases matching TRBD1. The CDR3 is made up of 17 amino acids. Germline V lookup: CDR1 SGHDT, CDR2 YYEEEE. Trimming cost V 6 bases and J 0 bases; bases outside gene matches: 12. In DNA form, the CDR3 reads TGTGCCAGCAACAATAACTTCGGGACAGTCTCCTACAATGAGCAGTTCTTC. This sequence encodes CASNNNFGTVSYNEQFF.

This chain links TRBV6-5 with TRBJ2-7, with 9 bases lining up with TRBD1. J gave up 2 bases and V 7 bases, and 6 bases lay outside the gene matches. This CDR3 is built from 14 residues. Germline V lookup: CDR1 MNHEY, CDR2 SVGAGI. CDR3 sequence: CASIEDRGPYEQYF. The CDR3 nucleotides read TGTGCCAGCATCGAGGACAGGGGACCCTACGAGCAGTACTTC.

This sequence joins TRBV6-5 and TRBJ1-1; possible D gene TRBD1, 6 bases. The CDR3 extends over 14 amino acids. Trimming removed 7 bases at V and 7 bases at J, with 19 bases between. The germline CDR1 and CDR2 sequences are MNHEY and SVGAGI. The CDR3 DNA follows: TGTGCCAGCACTGGGGGACACCTTTTGGGTGAAGCTTTCTTT. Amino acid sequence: CASTGGHLLGEAFF.

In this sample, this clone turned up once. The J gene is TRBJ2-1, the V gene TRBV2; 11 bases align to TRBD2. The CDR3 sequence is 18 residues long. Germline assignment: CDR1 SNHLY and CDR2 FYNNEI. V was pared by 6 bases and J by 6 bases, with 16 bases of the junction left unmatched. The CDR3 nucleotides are TGTGCCAGCAGCTTTAGCGGGAGGGCCCTCCTAGGGGGCAATGAGCAGTTCTTC. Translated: CASSFSGRALLGGNEQFF.

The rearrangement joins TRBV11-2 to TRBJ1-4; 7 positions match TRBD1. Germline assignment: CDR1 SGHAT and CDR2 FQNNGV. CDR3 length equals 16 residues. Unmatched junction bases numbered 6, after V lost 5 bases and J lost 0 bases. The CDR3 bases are TGTGCCAGCAGCCCGGGACAGCGCACAACTAATGAAAAACTGTTTTTT. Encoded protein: CASSPGQRTTNEKLFF. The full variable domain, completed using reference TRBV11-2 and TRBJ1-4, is EAGVAQSPRYKIIEKRQSVAFWCNPISGHATLYWYQQILGQGPKLLIQFQNNGVVDDSQLPKDRFSAERLKGVDSTLKIQPAKLEDSAVYLCASSPGQRTTNEKLFFGSGTQLSVL.

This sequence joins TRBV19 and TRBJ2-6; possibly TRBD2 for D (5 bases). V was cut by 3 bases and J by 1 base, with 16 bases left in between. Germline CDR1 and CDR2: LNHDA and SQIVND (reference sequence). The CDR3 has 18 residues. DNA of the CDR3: TGTGCCAGTAGTATGCCGGGAACAGTGCTATCTGGGGCCAACGTCCTGACTTTC. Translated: CASSMPGTVLSGANVLTF.

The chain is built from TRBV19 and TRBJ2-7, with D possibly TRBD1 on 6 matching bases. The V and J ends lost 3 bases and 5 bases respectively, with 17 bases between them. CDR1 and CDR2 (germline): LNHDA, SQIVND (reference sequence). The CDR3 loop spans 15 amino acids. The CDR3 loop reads CASSITVQGQNEQYF. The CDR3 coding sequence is TGTGCCAGTAGTATTACGGTCCAGGGACAAAACGAGCAGTACTTC. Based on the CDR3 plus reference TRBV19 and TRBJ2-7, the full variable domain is DGGITQSPKYLFRKEGQNVTLSCEQNLNHDAMYWYRQDPGQGLRLIYYSQIVNDFQKGDIAEGYSVSREKKESFPLTVTSAQKNPTAFYLCASSITVQGQNEQYFGPGTRLTVT.

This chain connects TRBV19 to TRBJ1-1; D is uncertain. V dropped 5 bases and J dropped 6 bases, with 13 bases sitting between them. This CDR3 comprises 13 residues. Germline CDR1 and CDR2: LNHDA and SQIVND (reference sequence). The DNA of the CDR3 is TGTGCCAGTAGTCCGAGAGCGAAGGCTGAAGCTTTCTTT. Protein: CASSPRAKAEAFF.

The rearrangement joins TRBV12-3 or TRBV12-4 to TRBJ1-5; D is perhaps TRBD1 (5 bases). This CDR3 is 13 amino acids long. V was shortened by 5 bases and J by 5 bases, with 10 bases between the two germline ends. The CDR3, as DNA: TGTGCCAGCAGTATTACGACAGATCAGCCCCAGCATTTT. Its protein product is CASSITTDQPQHF.

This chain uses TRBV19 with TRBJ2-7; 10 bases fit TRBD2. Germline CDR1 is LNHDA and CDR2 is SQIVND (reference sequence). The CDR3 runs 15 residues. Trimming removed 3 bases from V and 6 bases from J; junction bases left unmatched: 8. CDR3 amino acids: CASSIFLAGEAEQYF. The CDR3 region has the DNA TGTGCCAGTAGTATCTTTCTAGCGGGAGAGGCCGAGCAGTACTTC.

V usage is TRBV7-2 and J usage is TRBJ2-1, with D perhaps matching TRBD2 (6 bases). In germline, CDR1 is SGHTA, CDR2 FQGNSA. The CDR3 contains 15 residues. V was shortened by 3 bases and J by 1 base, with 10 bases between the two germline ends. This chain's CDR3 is CASSFSGTSYNEQFF. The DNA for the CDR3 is TGTGCCAGCAGCTTTAGCGGAACTTCCTACAATGAGCAGTTCTTC.

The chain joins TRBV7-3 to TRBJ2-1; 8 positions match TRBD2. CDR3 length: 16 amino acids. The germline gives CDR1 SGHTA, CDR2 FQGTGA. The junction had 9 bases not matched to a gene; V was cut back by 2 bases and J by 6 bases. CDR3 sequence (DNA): TGTGCCAGCAGCTTACGACCGGGACTAGAAGTCAATGAGCAGTTCTTC. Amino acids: CASSLRPGLEVNEQFF.

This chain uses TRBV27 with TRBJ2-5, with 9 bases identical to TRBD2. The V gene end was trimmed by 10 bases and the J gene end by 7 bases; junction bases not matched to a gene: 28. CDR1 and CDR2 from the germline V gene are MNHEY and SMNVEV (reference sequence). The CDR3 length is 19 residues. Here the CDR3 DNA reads TGTGCCACCAAGATGCCGGGACTAGCATCCGATCCCCCCATAGGGACCCAGTACTTC. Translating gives CATKMPGLASDPPIGTQYF.